The T cell receptor (beta chain) under discussion was sequenced for a study of blood T cell repertoires in COVID-19. Study as a whole: T cells, B-cell-depleted T cells, or PBMCs supplied cDNA or gDNA.

Produced via immunoSEQ multiplex PCR; TCRdb's table is partial and in-frame only. The profile shows 45,000 to 65,000 clones, around nine tenths of them singletons. CDR1 SGHDT and CDR2 YYEEEE come from the germline V gene. CDR3 length equals 13 residues. V shed 0 bases and J shed 5 bases, with 8 bases lying between them. The sample was peripheral blood. The chain combines TRBV5-6 with TRBJ2-5; D perhaps matches TRBD1 (5 bases). The sequence was obtained from a man aged 45-65 years with active COVID-19. CDR3 DNA: TGTGCCAGCAGCTTGGGACAGACGGAGACCCAGTACTTC. This codes for CASSLGQTETQYF.